The rows below give T cell receptor beta chains drawn from one sample of a study of shared clonotypes between healthy human individuals. TCRdb keeps only in-frame clones here, not all; method: immunoSEQ multiplex PCR. This sample has 2 million to 2.5 million clones; 85% to 95% occur once, and the top ten carry 0.13%. Source material: naive CD4+ T cells sorted from blood. The receptors shown here come from a man younger than 35 in good health. CDR3s include the opening cysteine and the closing phenylalanine or tryptophan. Fields, in order: J gene, clone size, D gene, V gene, CDR3 DNA, CDR3 protein. The D gene is left open where the match is weak. The listing skips clone size in some rows; elsewhere it reads once, few, many or a size class.

TRBJ2-1	NA	TRBD2	TRBV7-6	TGTGCCAGCAGCCCCGGGACTAGCGGCCTATCCTACAATGAGCAGTTCTTC	CASSPGTSGLSYNEQFF
TRBJ2-3	once	TRBD2	TRBV7-9	TGTGCCAGCAGCTTAGAGGGGACTACGACAGATACGCAGTATTTT	CASSLEGTTTDTQYF
TRBJ1-2	NA	TRBD1	TRBV28	TGTGCCAGCAGCGCCGACAGGGTGGATGGCTACACCTTC	CASSADRVDGYTF
TRBJ1-2	NA	TRBD1	TRBV6-6	TGTGCCAGCAGCGTACAGGGGAGCTATGGCTACACCTTC	CASSVQGSYGYTF
TRBJ2-7	NA	TRBD2	TRBV5-1	TGCGCCAGCAGCTTGAACGTCTGGGGGGGCTACGAGCAGTACTTC	CASSLNVWGGYEQYF
TRBJ2-3	NA	TRBD2	TRBV5-1	TGCGCCAGCAGCTTGGTGGCTAGCGGAACAGCGACAGATACGCAGTATTTT	CASSLVASGTATDTQYF
TRBJ1-3	NA	NA	TRBV11-2	TGTGCCAGCAGCTTAGGGGCCTCGAAAAACGTAAAGCATAGAAACACCATATATTTT	CASSLGASKNVKHRNTIYF
TRBJ1-2	NA	NA	TRBV7-2	TGTGCCAGCAGCCGTGGGGCCCCAATCTCTGGCTACACCTTC	CASSRGAPISGYTF
TRBJ1-5	NA	NA	TRBV7-8	TGTGCCAGCAGCGGGGATACCAATCAGCCCCAGCATTTT	CASSGDTNQPQHF
TRBJ2-5	NA	TRBD1	TRBV5-1	TGCGCCAGCAGCACAAACTACAGGGGGCTGGACTACTTC	CASSTNYRGLDYF
TRBJ1-5	NA	NA	TRBV7-7	TGTGCTAGCAGCTTAGTACAGTTCCGCCAGGCGACTCAGCCCCAGCATTTT	CASSLVQFRQATQPQHF
TRBJ1-2	NA	NA	TRBV28	TGTGCCAGCAGTTCCGACGGGGTGGACTACACCTTC	CASSSDGVDYTF
TRBJ1-3	NA	TRBD1	TRBV6-5	TGTGCCAGCAGCCGGACAGGGATTCCTGGAAACACCATATATTTT	CASSRTGIPGNTIYF
TRBJ2-3	few	TRBD1	TRBV19	TGTGCCAGTAGTATAGATCCCGACAGGGTTAGCACAGATACGCAGTATTTT	CASSIDPDRVSTDTQYF
TRBJ1-3	NA	NA	TRBV11-2	TGTGCCAGCAGCCCGAGACAAGGAAACACCATATATTTT	CASSPRQGNTIYF
TRBJ1-2	NA	NA	TRBV5-4	TGTGCCAGCAGCTTGGGACAAGAAGTTAACTATGGCTACACCTTC	CASSLGQEVNYGYTF
TRBJ2-3	NA	NA	TRBV13	TGTGCCAGCAGTTCCACCCCCACTTTAACCGTGGGAGATACGCAGTATTTT	CASSSTPTLTVGDTQYF
TRBJ1-4	NA	NA	TRBV12-1	TGTGCCAGCAGCTTCGCAGCCGACCCCGGAGGCGAAAAACTGTTTTTT	CASSFAADPGGEKLFF
TRBJ1-5	NA	TRBD1	TRBV28	TGTGCCAGCAGTTTGGGGACAGAAAATCAGCCCCAGCATTTT	CASSLGTENQPQHF
TRBJ1-6	NA	TRBD1	TRBV9	TGTGCCAGCAGCCCGCAGGCCCCTACCGGGACAGGGCACTCCTATAATTCACCCCTCCACTTT	CASSPQAPTGTGHSYNSPLHF
TRBJ1-3	NA	NA	TRBV5-1	TGCGCCAGCAGCTTGGAGGCAGGATCAGGAAACACCATATATTTT	CASSLEAGSGNTIYF
TRBJ2-7	NA	NA	TRBV11-2	TGTGCCAGCAGCCCTCACCCTGGAGAGCAGTACTTC	CASSPHPGEQYF
TRBJ2-7	once	NA	TRBV14	TGTGCCAGCAGCCAAGCCCGGGGCATTGCCTACGAGCAGTACTTC	CASSQARGIAYEQYF
TRBJ2-6	NA	NA	TRBV28	TGTGCCAGCAAAATCGACTCTGGGGCCAACGTCCTGACTTTC	CASKIDSGANVLTF
TRBJ2-3	NA	TRBD2	TRBV4-1	TGCGCCAGCAGCCAGAGGGACTACCTAAACACAGATACGCAGTATTTT	CASSQRDYLNTDTQYF
TRBJ2-1	NA	TRBD2	TRBV10-3	TGTGCCATCAAGAGACTAGCAGAATACAATGAGCAGTTCTTC	CAIKRLAEYNEQFF
TRBJ1-1	NA	TRBD1	TRBV18	TGTGCCAGCACGACAGGGGGGGTAACTGAAGCTTTCTTT	CASTTGGVTEAFF
TRBJ2-1	NA	NA	TRBV5-4	TGTGCCAGCAGCTTGGAGACTTTGAACAATGAGCAGTTCTTC	CASSLETLNNEQFF